Listed here are 27 T cell receptor beta chains from one sample, sequenced in a study of T cells after yellow fever vaccination. TCRdb fed the 5' RACE reads into MiXCR, producing one record per CDR3 protein. This sample has approximately 300,000 distinct CDR3 sequences, with 6.8% found just once. The input for sequencing was PBMCs, taken roughly seven weeks after the first yellow fever vaccination. These receptors all come from a man aged 18-30 years who received the YFV17D yellow fever vaccine.

The chain has TRBV7-3 and TRBJ2-1; TRBD2 matches at 8 bases. The CDR3 is made up of 15 amino acids. The V gene end was trimmed by 2 bases and the J gene end by 9 bases; junction bases not matched to a gene: 9. Germline V gene lookup returns CDR1 SGHTA and CDR2 FQGTGA. The CDR3 sequence: CASSLRTSLPGEQFF. Written as DNA, the CDR3 is TGTGCCAGCAGCTTACGGACTAGCCTGCCCGGTGAGCAGTTCTTC.

This clonotype has only a few counts. V usage is TRBV7-2 and J usage is TRBJ2-3, with a possible D match to TRBD2 (7 bases). V was shortened by 5 bases and J by 5 bases, with 17 bases between the two germline ends. Germline V gives CDR1 SGHTA, CDR2 FQGNSA. CDR3 size: 15 residues. The CDR3 DNA reads as TGTGCCAGCAGCCCATGGGGGGGGCAGGGAGATACGCAGTATTTT. Translating it yields CASSPWGGQGDTQYF.

This clonotype was observed a handful of times. This chain connects TRBV30 to TRBJ2-7; 7 positions agree with TRBD1. V shed 5 bases and J 3 bases; nucleotides not matched to a gene: 13. This CDR3 spans 15 amino acids. In germline, CDR1 is GTSNPN, CDR2 SVGIG (reference sequence). CDR3 DNA sequence: TGTGCCTGGGGACCTGTGAGGGACAGACGCTACGAGCAGTACTTC. This gives the protein CAWGPVRDRRYEQYF.

The chain is built from TRBV5-1 and TRBJ2-5; a possible D gene is TRBD2 (5 bases). V was shortened by 3 bases and J by 3 bases, with 12 bases between the two germline ends. The CDR3 consists of 14 residues. Per germline, CDR1 SGHRS and CDR2 YFSETQ. The DNA for the CDR3 is TGCGCCAGCAGCTCAGACTATTTTGAAGAGACCCAGTACTTC. The encoded protein is CASSSDYFEETQYF.

V gene TRBV11-3 combines with J gene TRBJ2-2; TRBD1 matches at 11 bases. The CDR3 spans 17 residues. The J segment lost 6 bases and the V segment lost 5 bases, leaving 11 bases of the junction unmatched. Germline loops: CDR1 SGHNT, CDR2 YENEEA. CDR3 region: CASSVSGQGGFAGELFF. The CDR3 nucleotides are TGTGCCAGCAGCGTGTCGGGACAGGGGGGATTTGCCGGGGAGCTGTTTTTT.

This clonotype was seen a handful of times. This chain joins TRBV5-1 and TRBJ1-1; tentatively, D is TRBD1 (5 bases). The germline V gene encodes CDR1 SGHRS and CDR2 YFSETQ. The CDR3 extends over 16 amino acids. V was clipped by 0 bases and J by 3 bases, with 15 bases between them. CDR3 protein: CASSLGAGTSDTEAFF. CDR3 DNA sequence: TGCGCCAGCAGCTTGGGAGCAGGGACCTCGGACACTGAAGCTTTCTTT.

This chain joins TRBV18 and TRBJ2-4, with D unclear. The length of the CDR3 is 15 residues. Germline lookup yields CDR1 KGHSH and CDR2 LQKENI. Between the trimmed V and J ends, which lost 0 bases and 0 bases, there was a span of 6 bases. In nucleotides, the CDR3 is TGTGCCAGCTCACCACCGAGCCTAGCCAAAAACATTCAGTACTTC. Protein sequence: CASSPPSLAKNIQYF.

In its sample, this clonotype was seen a few times. V usage is TRBV5-1 and J usage is TRBJ2-3, with 7 bases matching TRBD1. Germline V gene lookup returns CDR1 SGHRS and CDR2 YFSETQ. The CDR3 totals 15 residues. V lost 0 bases and J lost 6; bases outside the gene matches: 7. CDR3 sequence reads: CASSLEGAFGDTQYF. DNA for the CDR3: TGCGCCAGCAGCTTGGAGGGGGCCTTCGGGGATACGCAGTATTTT.

This clonotype showed up just a few times. The V and J genes are TRBV27 and TRBJ1-1; 7 bases map to TRBD1. This CDR3 has 12 residues. The ends lost 5 bases at V and 11 bases at J; junction bases unmatched: 8. The germline gives CDR1 MNHEY, CDR2 SMNVEV (reference sequence). The CDR3 coding sequence is TGTGCCAGCAGTAACACAGGGGTTGTGGCTTTCTTT. This sequence encodes CASSNTGVVAFF.

This clonotype was observed a few times. The chain links TRBV20-1 to TRBJ2-1; D assignment may be TRBD1 or TRBD2 (6 bases each). The germline V gene encodes CDR1 DFQATT and CDR2 SNEGSKA (reference sequence). The CDR3 sequence is 14 residues long. V was pared by 7 bases and J by 5 bases, with 18 bases between. CDR3 DNA: TGCAGTGTAGATGCGTGGAGGGGGGACAATGAGCAGTTCTTC. It encodes CSVDAWRGDNEQFF.

CDR3 loop: CASSPPGSTTEAFF. CDR3 sequence (DNA): TGTGCCAGCAGCCCACCAGGGTCGACCACTGAAGCTTTCTTT. The J gene is TRBJ1-1, the V gene TRBV7-2; weak D call: TRBD1 (5 bases). The V end was cut by 5 bases, the J end by 4 bases, with 14 bases between. This CDR3 contains 14 residues. Germline V CDR1 and CDR2: SGHTA, FQGNSA.

This sequence joins TRBV4-2 and TRBJ2-5, with a tentative D call TRBD2 (7 bases). This CDR3 has 14 residues. V was cut by 4 bases and J by 3 bases, with 12 bases left in between. Germline lookup yields CDR1 LGHNA and CDR2 YNFKEQ. The CDR3 bases are TGTGCCAGCAGCCCTGAGGGGGGGAAAGAGACCCAGTACTTC. It is translated as CASSPEGGKETQYF.

This clonotype was observed at least ten times. V is TRBV9 and J is TRBJ2-5; 9 bases are shared with TRBD2. The CDR3 consists of 15 residues. J gave up 5 bases and V 4 bases, and 9 bases lay outside the gene matches. Germline V gene sequence: CDR1 SGDLS, CDR2 YYNGEE. In DNA, the CDR3 is TGTGCCAGCAGCCCAACGGGACTAGCCGGGGAGACCCAGTACTTC. It encodes CASSPTGLAGETQYF.

The gene calls are TRBV19 and TRBJ2-1; 7 nucleotides match TRBD2. CDR3 length equals 15 residues. Trimming cost V 3 bases and J 2 bases; bases outside gene matches: 4. CDR1 and CDR2 from the germline V gene are LNHDA and SQIVND (reference sequence). The CDR3 nucleotides read TGTGCCAGTAGTATTTCTAGCGGAGCCTACAATGAGCAGTTCTTC. It yields the protein CASSISSGAYNEQFF.

The CDR3, as DNA: TGTGCCAGCTCACCGCGGGAGGAGGGAACTGAAGCTTTCTTT. Translated, it gives CASSPREEGTEAFF. This chain joins TRBV18 and TRBJ1-1, with D unclear. Per the germline V gene, CDR1 is KGHSH and CDR2 is LQKENI. The CDR3 sequence is 14 residues long. The germline V and J ends were trimmed by 3 bases and 5 bases, with 13 bases remaining between them.

The CDR3 bases are TGTGCCAGCAGCAATTGCGGGACATATGAAAAACTGTTTTTT. Amino acid sequence: CASSNCGTYEKLFF. The chain is built from TRBV21-1 and TRBJ1-4; the D call of TRBD1 is as the table states it, not checked on the DNA. TRBV21-1 constitutes a pseudogene. CDR3 length: 14 residues.

This chain uses TRBV4-1 with TRBJ1-2; the D gene is possibly TRBD1 (6 bases). Trimming removed 3 bases at V and 5 bases at J, with 19 bases between. Germline CDR1 MGHRA, CDR2 YSYEKL. The CDR3 runs to 16 residues. The CDR3 reads CASSQPQRGAGYGYTF. CDR3 coding DNA: TGCGCCAGCAGCCAGCCTCAACGGGGGGCCGGGTATGGCTACACCTTC.

This clonotype was observed a handful of times. The chain is built from TRBV7-9 and TRBJ2-5; perhaps TRBD2 as D (5 bases). Per the germline V gene, CDR1 is SEHNR and CDR2 is FQNEAQ (reference sequence). The CDR3 has 13 amino acids. Between the trimmed V and J ends, which lost 5 bases and 3 bases, there was a span of 10 bases. CDR3 in amino acids: CASSPRDEETQYF. CDR3 nucleotide sequence: TGTGCCAGCAGCCCCCGGGATGAAGAGACCCAGTACTTC.

This clonotype has a count of ten or more. The chain combines TRBV10-3 with TRBJ2-5; 13 bases map to TRBD2. The CDR3 extends over 17 amino acids. J gave up 0 bases and V 6 bases, and 7 bases lay outside the gene matches. In germline, CDR1 is ENHRY, CDR2 SYGVKD. Written as DNA, the CDR3 is TGTGCCATCAGCTTTGGGGGGACTAGCGGGGACCAAGAGACCCAGTACTTC. It codes for CAISFGGTSGDQETQYF.

This clonotype was detected only a few times. CDR3 residues: CASSYDQRAKNIQYF. CDR3 DNA: TGTGCCAGCAGTTACGATCAACGAGCCAAAAACATTCAGTACTTC. The chain recombines TRBV6-5 with TRBJ2-4; D gene unclear. Per the germline V gene, CDR1 is MNHEY and CDR2 is SVGAGI. V was cut by 2 bases and J by 0 bases, with 8 bases left in between. This CDR3 region has 15 residues.

This clonotype was observed a few times. The chain combines TRBV4-3 with TRBJ1-1; 8 bases match TRBD1. CDR3 length equals 16 residues. V was pared by 1 base and J by 1 base, with 5 bases of the junction left unmatched. Germline V gene sequence: CDR1 LGHNA, CDR2 YSLEER. CDR3 in DNA: TGCGCCAGCAGCCAAGGACAGGGGTACGCGAACACTGAAGCTTTCTTT. This codes for CASSQGQGYANTEAFF.

The J gene is TRBJ1-2, the V gene TRBV19; possibly TRBD1 for D (6 bases). CDR1 and CDR2 from the germline V gene are LNHDA and SQIVND (reference sequence). The V end was cut by 5 bases, the J end by 7 bases, with 14 bases between. This CDR3 comprises 13 residues. As DNA, the CDR3 is TGTGCCAGTAGTGGCAGGGGATCGTTTGGCTACACCTTC. This gives the protein CASSGRGSFGYTF. The full variable domain, completed using reference TRBV19 and TRBJ1-2, is DGGITQSPKYLFRKEGQNVTLSCEQNLNHDAMYWYRQDPGQGLRLIYYSQIVNDFQKGDIAEGYSVSREKKESFPLTVTSAQKNPTAFYLCASSGRGSFGYTFGSGTRLTVV.

This clonotype was detected ten times or more. The rearrangement links TRBV2 to TRBJ2-5, with D perhaps TRBD2 (7 bases). The CDR3 consists of 15 residues. CDR1 and CDR2 (germline): SNHLY, FYNNEI. Trimming shortened V by 7 bases and J by 4 bases, and 19 bases separated the two germline ends. The CDR3 nucleotides are TGTGCCAGCAATAATCGCGGGGGCCGAGGAGAGACCCAGTACTTC. Translated, it gives CASNNRGGRGETQYF.

A remark on this clonotype: One junction end disagrees with the germline gene, perhaps due to a read error. The chain has TRBV7-9 and TRBJ2-2; D is unresolved. Germline assignment: CDR1 SEHNR and CDR2 FQNEAQ (reference sequence). The CDR3 runs 14 residues. The CDR3 sequence is CANSLELHTGELFF. Here the CDR3 DNA reads TGTGCCAACAGCTTAGAACTCCACACCGGGGAGCTGTTTTTT. The complete variable domain, with remaining parts taken from reference TRBV7-9 and TRBJ2-2, reads DTGVSQNPRHKITKRGQNVTFRCDPISEHNRLYWYRQTLGQGPEFLTYFQNEAQLEKSRLLSDRFSAERPKGSFSTLEIQRTEQGDSAMYLCANSLELHTGELFFGEGSRLTVL.

There are many counts of this clonotype. The chain combines TRBV20-1 with TRBJ2-1; D may be TRBD1 or TRBD2 (5 bases each). CDR3 length equals 14 residues. Trimming removed 6 bases at V and 8 bases at J, with 20 bases between. Germline CDR1 and CDR2: DFQATT and SNEGSKA (reference sequence). CDR3 coding DNA: TGCAGTGCCCACGGGACCGTTTTGAGGGATGAGCAGTTCTTC. Translated: CSAHGTVLRDEQFF.

This clonotype has only a few counts. The chain combines TRBV12-3 or TRBV12-4 with TRBJ1-1, with 9 bases matching TRBD1. J lost 6 bases, V lost 5 bases, and 13 bases had no gene match. The CDR3 is 16 residues long. CDR3: CASSAYRGRFVPEAFF. The CDR3 region has the DNA TGTGCCAGCAGTGCCTACAGGGGGCGATTCGTCCCTGAAGCTTTCTTT.

In this sample, this clonotype turned up a few times. The chain recombines TRBV7-2 with TRBJ1-1; the D gene is possibly TRBD1 (5 bases). Deletions cut 1 base from V and 7 bases from J, with 16 bases between. The germline V gene has CDR1 SGHTA and CDR2 FQGNSA. CDR3 length equals 15 residues. The CDR3 bases are TGTGCCAGCAGCTTAGGAGCCCCGGGGCAGGGTGAAGCTTTCTTT. The encoded protein is CASSLGAPGQGEAFF.